This T cell receptor (beta chain) originates from a study of immune evolution from preneoplasia to lung adenocarcinoma. Sequencing was performed with immunoSEQ multiplex PCR; in TCRdb, only in-frame clones are kept and a portion is missing. The sample includes about 7,200 clones, around three quarters of them seen just once. V lost 5 bases, J lost 3 bases, and 14 bases lay in between. The CDR3 spans 16 residues. The germline V gene has CDR1 SGHTA and CDR2 FQGTGA. This clone is large (0.1 to 1%) by share. The source material was FFPE adjacent normal lung tissue. The chain is built from TRBV7-3 and TRBJ1-6; D remains ambiguous. This TCR derives from a person aged 65-85 years with lung adenocarcinoma. DNA of the CDR3: TGTGCCAGCAGCGCTCTGGGCAGCGGCTATAATTCACCCCTCCACTTT. Protein sequence: CASSALGSGYNSPLHF.